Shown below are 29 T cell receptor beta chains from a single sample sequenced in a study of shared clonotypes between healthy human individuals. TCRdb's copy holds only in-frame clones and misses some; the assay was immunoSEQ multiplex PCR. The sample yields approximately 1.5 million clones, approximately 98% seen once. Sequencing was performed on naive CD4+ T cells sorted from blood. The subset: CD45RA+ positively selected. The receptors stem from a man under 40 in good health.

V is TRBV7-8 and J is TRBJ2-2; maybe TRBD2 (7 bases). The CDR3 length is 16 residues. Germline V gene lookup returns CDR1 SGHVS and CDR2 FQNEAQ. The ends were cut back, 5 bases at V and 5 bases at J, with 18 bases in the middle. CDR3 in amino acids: CASSPEGGGQTGELFF. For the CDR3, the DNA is TGTGCCAGCAGCCCCGAGGGGGGAGGGCAGACCGGGGAGCTGTTTTTT.

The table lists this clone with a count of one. This chain's CDR3 is CASSERPGQQYF. The CDR3 nucleotides are TGTGCCAGCAGTGAGCGGCCGGGCCAGCAGTATTTT. This chain uses TRBV25-1 with TRBJ2-3; D remains unclear. Trimming removed 3 bases from V and 11 bases from J, with 12 bases in between. In germline, CDR1 is MGHDK, CDR2 SYGVNS. This CDR3 region has 12 residues.

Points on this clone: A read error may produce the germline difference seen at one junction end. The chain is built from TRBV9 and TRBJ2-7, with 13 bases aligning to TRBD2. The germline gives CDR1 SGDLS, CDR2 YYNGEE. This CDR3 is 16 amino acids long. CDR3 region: CASSLSGLAGSYEQYF. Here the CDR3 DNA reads TGTGCTAGCAGCCTGTCGGGACTAGCGGGATCCTACGAGCAGTACTTC.

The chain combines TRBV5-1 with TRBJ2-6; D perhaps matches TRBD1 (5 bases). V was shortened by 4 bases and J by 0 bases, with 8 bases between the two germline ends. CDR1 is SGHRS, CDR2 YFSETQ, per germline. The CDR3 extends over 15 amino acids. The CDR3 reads CASSATVSGANVLTF. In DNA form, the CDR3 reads TGCGCCAGCAGCGCGACAGTCTCTGGGGCCAACGTCCTGACTTTC.

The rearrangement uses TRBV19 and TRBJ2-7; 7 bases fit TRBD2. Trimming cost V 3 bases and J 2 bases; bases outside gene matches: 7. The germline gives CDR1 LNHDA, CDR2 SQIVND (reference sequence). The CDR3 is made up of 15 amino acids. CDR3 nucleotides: TGTGCCAGTAGTATCTTCCCGGGAGGCCCCTACGAGCAGTACTTC. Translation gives CASSIFPGGPYEQYF.

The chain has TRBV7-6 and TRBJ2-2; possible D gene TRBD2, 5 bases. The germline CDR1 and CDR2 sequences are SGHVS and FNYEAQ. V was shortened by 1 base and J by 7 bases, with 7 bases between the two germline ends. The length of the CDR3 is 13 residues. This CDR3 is CASSLVTSGELFF. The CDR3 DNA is TGTGCCAGCAGCTTAGTTACTAGCGGGGAGCTGTTTTTT.

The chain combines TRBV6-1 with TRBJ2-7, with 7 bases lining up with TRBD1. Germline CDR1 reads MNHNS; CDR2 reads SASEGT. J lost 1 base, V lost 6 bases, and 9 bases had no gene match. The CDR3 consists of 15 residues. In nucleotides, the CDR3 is TGTGCCAGCAGCTACATAACGGGACAGTCCTACGAGCAGTACTTC. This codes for CASSYITGQSYEQYF.

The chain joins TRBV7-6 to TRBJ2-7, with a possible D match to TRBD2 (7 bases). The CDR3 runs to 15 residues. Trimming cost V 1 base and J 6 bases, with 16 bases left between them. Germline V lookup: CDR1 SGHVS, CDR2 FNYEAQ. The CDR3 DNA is TGTGCCAGCAGCTTAGATAGGGGGGGGAAGGGCGAGCAGTACTTC. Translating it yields CASSLDRGGKGEQYF. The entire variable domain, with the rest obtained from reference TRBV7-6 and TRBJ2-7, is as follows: GAGVSQSPRYKVTKRGQDVALRCDPISGHVSLYWYRQALGQGPEFLTYFNYEAQQDKSGLPNDRFSAERPEGSISTLTIQRTEQRDSAMYRCASSLDRGGKGEQYFGPGTRLTVT.

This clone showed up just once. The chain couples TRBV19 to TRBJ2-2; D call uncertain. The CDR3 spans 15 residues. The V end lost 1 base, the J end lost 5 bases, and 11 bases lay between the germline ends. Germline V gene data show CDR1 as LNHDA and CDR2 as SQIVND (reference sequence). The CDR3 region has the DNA TGTGCCAGTAGTATAGCCAGAGTAGGGACCGGGGAGCTGTTTTTT. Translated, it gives CASSIARVGTGELFF.

Here the CDR3 reads CASSLSPFSYNEQFF. CDR3 coding DNA: TGTGCCAGCAGCTTAAGCCCTTTCTCCTACAATGAGCAGTTCTTC. V gene TRBV7-3 combines with J gene TRBJ2-1; D unclear. V dropped 1 base and J dropped 0 bases, with 7 bases sitting between them. CDR1 is SGHTA and CDR2 is FQGTGA in the germline V gene. The CDR3 is made up of 15 amino acids.

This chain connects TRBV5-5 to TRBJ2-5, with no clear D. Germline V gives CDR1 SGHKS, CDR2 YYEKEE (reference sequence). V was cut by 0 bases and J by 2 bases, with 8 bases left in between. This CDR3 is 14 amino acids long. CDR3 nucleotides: TGTGCCAGCAGCTTGGGTAGTAGTCAAGAGACCCAGTACTTC. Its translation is CASSLGSSQETQYF.

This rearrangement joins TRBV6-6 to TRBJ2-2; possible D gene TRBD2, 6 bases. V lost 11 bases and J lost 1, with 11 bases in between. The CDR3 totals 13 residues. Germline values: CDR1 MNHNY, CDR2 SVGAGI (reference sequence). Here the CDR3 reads CAGRAGNTGELFF. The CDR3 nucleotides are TGTGCCGGGAGAGCGGGGAACACCGGGGAGCTGTTTTTT.

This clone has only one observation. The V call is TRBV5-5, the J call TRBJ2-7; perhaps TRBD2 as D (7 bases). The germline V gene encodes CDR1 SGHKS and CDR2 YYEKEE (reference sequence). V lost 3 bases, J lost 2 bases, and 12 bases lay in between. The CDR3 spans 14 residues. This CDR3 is CASSSGEGAYEQYF. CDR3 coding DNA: TGTGCCAGCAGCTCCGGGGAGGGGGCCTACGAGCAGTACTTC. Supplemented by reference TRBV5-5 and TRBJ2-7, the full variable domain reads DAGVTQSPTHLIKTRGQQVTLRCSPISGHKSVSWYQQVLGQGPQFIFQYYEKEERGRGNFPDRFSARQFPNYSSELNVNALLLGDSALYLCASSSGEGAYEQYFGPGTRLTVT.

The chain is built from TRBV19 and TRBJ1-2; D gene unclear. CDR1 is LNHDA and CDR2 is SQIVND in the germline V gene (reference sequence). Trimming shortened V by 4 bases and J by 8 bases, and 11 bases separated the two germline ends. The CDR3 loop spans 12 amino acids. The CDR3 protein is CASSTALGGYTF. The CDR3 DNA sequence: TGTGCCAGTAGTACCGCTCTGGGGGGCTACACCTTC.

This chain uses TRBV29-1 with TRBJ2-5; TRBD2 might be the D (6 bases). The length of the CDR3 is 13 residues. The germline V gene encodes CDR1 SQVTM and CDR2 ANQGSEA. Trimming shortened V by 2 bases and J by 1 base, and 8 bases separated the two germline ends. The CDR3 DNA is TGCAGCGTTGAACGCGGGGCCCAAGAGACCCAGTACTTC. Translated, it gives CSVERGAQETQYF.

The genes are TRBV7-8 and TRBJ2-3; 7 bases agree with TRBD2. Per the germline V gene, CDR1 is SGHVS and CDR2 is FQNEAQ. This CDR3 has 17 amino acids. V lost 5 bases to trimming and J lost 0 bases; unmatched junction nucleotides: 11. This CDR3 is CASSPRGGTSSTDTQYF. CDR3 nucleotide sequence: TGTGCCAGCAGCCCCCGGGGAGGGACTTCTAGCACAGATACGCAGTATTTT.

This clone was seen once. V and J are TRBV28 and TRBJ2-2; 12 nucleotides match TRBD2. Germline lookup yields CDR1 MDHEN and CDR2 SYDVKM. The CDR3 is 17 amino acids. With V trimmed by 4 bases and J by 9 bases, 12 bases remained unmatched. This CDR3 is CASSSIRGLAGLWELFF. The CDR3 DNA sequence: TGTGCCAGCAGTTCAATAAGAGGACTAGCGGGGCTTTGGGAGCTGTTTTTT.

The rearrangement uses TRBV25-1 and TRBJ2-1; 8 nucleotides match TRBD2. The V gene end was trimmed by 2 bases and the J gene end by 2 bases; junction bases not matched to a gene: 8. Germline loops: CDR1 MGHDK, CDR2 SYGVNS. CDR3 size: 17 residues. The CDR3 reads CASSETSGSVTYNEQFF. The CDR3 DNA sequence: TGTGCCAGCAGTGAAACCAGCGGGAGTGTAACCTACAATGAGCAGTTCTTC. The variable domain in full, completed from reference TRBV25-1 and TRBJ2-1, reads EADIYQTPRYLVIGTGKKITLECSQTMGHDKMYWYQQDPGMELHLIHYSYGVNSTEKGDLSSESTVSRIRTEHFPLTLESARPSHTSQYLCASSETSGSVTYNEQFFGPGTRLTVL.

The CDR3 sequence: CASSARDRGPYNEQFF. The CDR3 coding sequence is TGTGCCAGCAGCGCCCGGGACAGGGGGCCCTACAATGAGCAGTTCTTC. V gene TRBV9 combines with J gene TRBJ2-1, with 12 bases fitting TRBD1. V lost 3 bases, J lost 2 bases, and 3 bases stayed unmatched. CDR3 length: 16 residues. CDR1 SGDLS and CDR2 YYNGEE come from the germline V gene.

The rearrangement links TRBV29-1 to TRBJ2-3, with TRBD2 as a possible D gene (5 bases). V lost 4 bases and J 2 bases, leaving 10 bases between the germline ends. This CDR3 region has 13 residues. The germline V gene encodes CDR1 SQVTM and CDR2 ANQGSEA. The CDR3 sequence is CSVGGILTDTQYF. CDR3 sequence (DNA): TGCAGCGTTGGAGGGATTCTCACAGATACGCAGTATTTT.

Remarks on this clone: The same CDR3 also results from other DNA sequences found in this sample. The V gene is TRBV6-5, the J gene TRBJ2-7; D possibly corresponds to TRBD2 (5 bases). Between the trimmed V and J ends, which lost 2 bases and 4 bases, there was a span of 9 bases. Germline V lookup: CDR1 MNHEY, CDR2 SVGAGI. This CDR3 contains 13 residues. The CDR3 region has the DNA TGTGCCAGCAGTTACCTCCGGGGTTACGAGCAGTACTTC. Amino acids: CASSYLRGYEQYF.

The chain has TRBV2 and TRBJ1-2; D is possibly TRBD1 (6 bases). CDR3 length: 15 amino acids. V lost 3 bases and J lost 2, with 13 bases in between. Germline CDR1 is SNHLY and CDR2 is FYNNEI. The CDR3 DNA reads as TGTGCCAGCAGTGAGGGGCAGGGGCGGAACTATGGCTACACCTTC. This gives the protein CASSEGQGRNYGYTF.

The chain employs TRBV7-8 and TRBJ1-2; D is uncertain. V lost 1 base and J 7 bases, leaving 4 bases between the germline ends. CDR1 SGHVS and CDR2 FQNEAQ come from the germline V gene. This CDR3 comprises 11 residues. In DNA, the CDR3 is TGTGCCAGCAGCTTAGACGGTGGCTACACCTTC. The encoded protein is CASSLDGGYTF.

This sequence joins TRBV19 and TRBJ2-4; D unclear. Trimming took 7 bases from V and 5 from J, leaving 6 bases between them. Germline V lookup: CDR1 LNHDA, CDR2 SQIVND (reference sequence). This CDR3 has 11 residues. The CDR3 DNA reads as TGTGCCAGTATTCGAGAAAACATTCAGTACTTC. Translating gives CASIRENIQYF.

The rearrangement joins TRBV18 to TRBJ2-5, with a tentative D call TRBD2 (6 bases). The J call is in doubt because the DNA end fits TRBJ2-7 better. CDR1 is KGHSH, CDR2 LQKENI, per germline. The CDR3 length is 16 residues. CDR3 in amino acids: CASSPPPGLTTYEQYF. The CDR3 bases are TGTGCCAGCTCACCACCTCCGGGACTTACTACCTACGAGCAGTACTTC.

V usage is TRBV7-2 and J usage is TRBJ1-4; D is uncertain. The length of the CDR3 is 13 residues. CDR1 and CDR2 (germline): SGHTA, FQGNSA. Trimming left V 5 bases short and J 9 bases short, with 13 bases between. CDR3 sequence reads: CASSRGPGQKLFF. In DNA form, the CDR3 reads TGTGCCAGCAGCCGCGGTCCAGGACAAAAACTGTTTTTT.

The CDR3: CASLADSSYEQYF. The CDR3 DNA reads TGTGCCAGCCTAGCGGATTCCTCCTACGAGCAGTACTTC. This chain links TRBV28 with TRBJ2-7, with TRBD2 matching over 7 bases. The CDR3 totals 13 residues. Unmatched junction bases numbered 4, after V lost 8 bases and J lost 0 bases. Per germline, CDR1 MDHEN and CDR2 SYDVKM.

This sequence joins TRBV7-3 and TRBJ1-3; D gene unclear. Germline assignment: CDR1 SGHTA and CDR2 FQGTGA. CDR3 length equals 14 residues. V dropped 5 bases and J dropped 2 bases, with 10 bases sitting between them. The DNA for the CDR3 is TGTGCCAGCAGCCCCGGCTTAGCTGGAAACACCATATATTTT. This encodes CASSPGLAGNTIYF.

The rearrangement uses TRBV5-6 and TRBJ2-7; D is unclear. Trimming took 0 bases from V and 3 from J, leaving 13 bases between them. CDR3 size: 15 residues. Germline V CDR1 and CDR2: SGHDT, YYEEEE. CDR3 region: CASSLATPEHYEQYF. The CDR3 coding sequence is TGTGCCAGCAGCTTGGCGACACCAGAACACTACGAGCAGTACTTC.